These 28 T cell receptor beta chains were sequenced from one sample in a study of early stage breast cancer tumors. Sequenced by immunoSEQ multiplex PCR; TCRdb stores in-frame clones only, minus some. The table has 25,000 to 30,000 clones, 80% seen once. Sample: blood. These receptors were taken from a person aged 55-75 years with breast cancer.

The gene calls are TRBV5-1 and TRBJ2-7; TRBD2 agrees at 10 bases. Germline V gene sequence: CDR1 SGHRS, CDR2 YFSETQ. J lost 3 bases, V lost 0 bases, and 6 bases had no gene match. The CDR3 has 16 residues. For the CDR3, the DNA is TGCGCCAGCAGCTTGGAGGCTAGCGGGAGTTTCTACGAGCAGTACTTC. This translates into CASSLEASGSFYEQYF. The variable domain in full, completed from reference TRBV5-1 and TRBJ2-7, reads KAGVTQTPRYLIKTRGQQVTLSCSPISGHRSVSWYQQTPGQGLQFLFEYFSETQRNKGNFPGRFSGRQFSNSRSEMNVSTLELGDSALYLCASSLEASGSFYEQYFGPGTRLTVT.

This clone has just a few counts. The J gene is TRBJ1-5, the V gene TRBV6-5; D not resolved. The CDR3 covers 11 residues. Germline V CDR1 and CDR2: MNHEY, SVGAGI. Trimming stripped 2 bases from V and 15 bases from J, with 11 bases between. CDR3 region: CASSYGGSMHF. The DNA for the CDR3 is TGTGCCAGCAGTTACGGAGGGTCAATGCATTTT.

The V and J genes are TRBV13 and TRBJ1-6; D call uncertain. The V gene's germline CDR1 is PRHDT and CDR2 FYEKMQ (reference sequence). V lost 4 bases and J lost 4, with 14 bases in between. The CDR3 consists of 16 residues. CDR3 loop: CASSSVRTSYNSPLHF. The DNA of the CDR3 is TGTGCCAGCAGCTCCGTCCGGACTTCGTATAATTCACCCCTCCACTTT.

This chain uses TRBV4-3 with TRBJ2-6; tentatively, D is TRBD1 (5 bases). CDR3 size: 16 residues. V was cut by 0 bases and J by 0 bases, with 6 bases left in between. Germline assignment: CDR1 LGHNA and CDR2 YSLEER. The CDR3 DNA sequence: TGCGCCAGCAGCCAAGATCAGGGCTCTGGGGCCAACGTCCTGACTTTC. Its translation: CASSQDQGSGANVLTF.

The V call is TRBV5-4, the J call TRBJ1-2; TRBD1 matches at 9 bases. There are 13 residues in the CDR3. Trimming took 2 bases from V and 7 from J; bases not matched to a gene: 3. Germline V gene sequence: CDR1 SGHNT, CDR2 YYREEE (reference sequence). CDR3 amino acids: CASSLQGAGGYTF. CDR3 bases: TGTGCCAGCAGCTTACAGGGGGCAGGTGGCTACACCTTC.

The chain couples TRBV5-1 to TRBJ2-5, with 8 positions matching TRBD1. Germline V gene sequence: CDR1 SGHRS, CDR2 YFSETQ. The CDR3 length is 15 residues. V lost 0 bases and J lost 4; bases outside the gene matches: 5. This CDR3 is CASSLGQGMGETQYF. DNA of the CDR3: TGCGCCAGCAGCTTGGGACAGGGGATGGGAGAGACCCAGTACTTC.

This rearrangement joins TRBV7-9 to TRBJ2-2, with TRBD2 matching 7 bases. The CDR3 length is 16 residues. Germline assignment: CDR1 SEHNR and CDR2 FQNEAQ (reference sequence). V gave up 5 bases and J gave up 1 base; unmatched junction bases: 7. The CDR3: CASSPWSGENTGELFF. The DNA of the CDR3 is TGTGCCAGCAGCCCTTGGAGCGGGGAGAACACCGGGGAGCTGTTTTTT.

A word on this clone: Compared with germline, one end of the junction differs, possibly owing to a read error. The CDR3 coding sequence is TGTGCCAGCAGCGATACTAGCGGGAGTAACAAAGAGCAGTTCTTC. Translating gives CASSDTSGSNKEQFF. The chain combines TRBV7-2 with TRBJ2-1; 11 bases line up with TRBD2. Germline CDR1 is SGHTA and CDR2 is FQGNSA. The CDR3 is made up of 15 amino acids.

The chain recombines TRBV29-1 with TRBJ2-3; perhaps TRBD1 as D (5 bases). Trimming cost V 6 bases and J 3 bases, with 7 bases left between them. The CDR3 is made up of 11 amino acids. Germline assignment: CDR1 SQVTM and CDR2 ANQGSEA. CDR3 sequence: CSVRQTDTQYF. CDR3 in DNA: TGCAGCGTCAGACAGACAGATACGCAGTATTTT.

The V and J genes are TRBV2 and TRBJ2-7; no firm D call. This CDR3 is 11 amino acids long. Trimming left V 4 bases short and J 3 bases short, with 4 bases between. The germline V gene has CDR1 SNHLY and CDR2 FYNNEI. The CDR3 DNA is TGTGCCAGCAGTGTCGGCTACGAGCAGTACTTC. Translation: CASSVGYEQYF.

The V and J genes are TRBV9 and TRBJ2-5; 7 nucleotides match TRBD2. The CDR3 runs to 16 residues. Germline values: CDR1 SGDLS, CDR2 YYNGEE. The J segment lost 5 bases and the V segment lost 2 bases, leaving 12 bases of the junction unmatched. The CDR3 sequence: CASSVTGQGGWETQYF. CDR3 nucleotides: TGTGCCAGCAGCGTCACCGGGCAGGGAGGGTGGGAGACCCAGTACTTC.

The V call is TRBV7-2, the J call TRBJ2-1; 7 bases line up with TRBD1. The V gene end was trimmed by 11 bases and the J gene end by 5 bases; junction bases not matched to a gene: 9. This CDR3 has 13 residues. In germline, CDR1 is SGHTA, CDR2 FQGNSA. The CDR3 protein is CAGETGSHNEQFF. CDR3 DNA: TGTGCCGGAGAGACAGGGAGCCACAATGAGCAGTTCTTC.

This chain joins TRBV9 and TRBJ1-2; 8 bases match TRBD1. The V gene end was trimmed by 4 bases and the J gene end by 7 bases; junction bases not matched to a gene: 3. The CDR3 has 12 amino acids. Germline V CDR1 and CDR2: SGDLS, YYNGEE. CDR3 loop: CASSSQGGGYTF. The CDR3 DNA sequence: TGTGCCAGCAGCTCACAGGGGGGTGGCTACACCTTC.

The chain joins TRBV7-6 to TRBJ2-6, with 7 bases that match TRBD1. The CDR3 consists of 16 residues. Germline V gene lookup returns CDR1 SGHVS and CDR2 FNYEAQ. V lost 4 bases and J lost 4; bases outside the gene matches: 7. The CDR3 sequence is CASSYRTGVGANVLTF. CDR3 nucleotides: TGTGCCAGCAGCTACCGAACAGGGGTAGGGGCCAACGTCCTGACTTTC. The full variable domain, completed using reference TRBV7-6 and TRBJ2-6, is GAGVSQSPRYKVTKRGQDVALRCDPISGHVSLYWYRQALGQGPEFLTYFNYEAQQDKSGLPNDRFSAERPEGSISTLTIQRTEQRDSAMYRCASSYRTGVGANVLTFGAGSRLTVL.

The genes are TRBV7-2 and TRBJ1-2; D is ambiguous. The germline CDR1 and CDR2 sequences are SGHTA and FQGNSA. Trimming took off 5 bases at V and 4 bases at J, with 8 bases between the two ends. The CDR3 runs to 12 residues. Here the CDR3 reads CASSLGSYGYTF. The CDR3 nucleotides read TGTGCCAGCAGCCTCGGGAGCTATGGCTACACCTTC.

V usage is TRBV18 and J usage is TRBJ1-5; no reliable D call. The CDR3 length is 13 residues. Germline V gene sequence: CDR1 KGHSH, CDR2 LQKENI. V was shortened by 3 bases and J by 2 bases, with 5 bases between the two germline ends. CDR3 sequence: CASSPGGNQPQHF. CDR3 DNA sequence: TGTGCCAGCTCACCGGGAGGCAATCAGCCCCAGCATTTT.

The J gene is TRBJ2-7, the V gene TRBV6-5; TRBD2 matches at 9 bases. Germline V CDR1 and CDR2: MNHEY, SVGAGI. The V and J ends lost 2 bases and 2 bases, in that order; junction bases with no gene match: 7. CDR3 length: 16 amino acids. The CDR3 spells CASSYQSRGGPYEQYF. In DNA, the CDR3 is TGTGCCAGCAGTTACCAATCGCGGGGGGGGCCCTACGAGCAGTACTTC.

The chain is built from TRBV13 and TRBJ2-7, with D possibly TRBD2 on 6 matching bases. V lost 5 bases and J lost 6, with 17 bases in between. Germline lookup yields CDR1 PRHDT and CDR2 FYEKMQ (reference sequence). The CDR3 is 14 amino acids. CDR3 sequence reads: CASSASGVRSEQYF. The CDR3 DNA sequence: TGTGCCAGCAGCGCCTCGGGAGTAAGGTCCGAGCAGTACTTC.

In the case of this clone: The same CDR3 arises from other DNA sequences in this sample as well. The chain recombines TRBV11-3 with TRBJ1-3, with TRBD1 matching over 9 bases. This CDR3 contains 15 residues. Germline trimming cut 5 bases from V and 2 bases from J; bases unmatched to any gene: 4. The germline V gene has CDR1 SGHNT and CDR2 YENEEA. This chain's CDR3 is CASSPGQGPGNTIYF. In nucleotides, the CDR3 is TGTGCCAGCAGCCCGGGACAGGGACCTGGAAACACCATATATTTT.

This clone showed up just a few times. The chain is built from TRBV28 and TRBJ1-1; D uncertain. Germline CDR1 and CDR2: MDHEN and SYDVKM. Trimming cost V 2 bases and J 1 base, with 2 bases left between them. The CDR3 covers 12 residues. The chain's CDR3 is CASSLQNTEAFF. The CDR3 DNA follows: TGTGCCAGCAGTTTACAGAACACTGAAGCTTTCTTT.

This sequence joins TRBV19 and TRBJ1-2, with 9 positions matching TRBD1. CDR1 is LNHDA and CDR2 is SQIVND in the germline V gene (reference sequence). J lost 3 bases, V lost 5 bases, and 7 bases had no gene match. The CDR3 totals 15 residues. The chain's CDR3 is CASSGQGRRDYGYTF. DNA for the CDR3: TGTGCCAGTAGTGGACAGGGGCGGCGTGACTATGGCTACACCTTC.

V usage is TRBV4-3 and J usage is TRBJ1-1; the D gene is possibly TRBD1 (5 bases). The CDR3 extends over 15 amino acids. The V gene's germline CDR1 is LGHNA and CDR2 YSLEER. Deletions cut 0 bases from V and 3 bases from J, with 11 bases between. CDR3 in DNA: TGCGCCAGCAGCCAAGACGCGGGGCCGGACACTGAAGCTTTCTTT. Its translation is CASSQDAGPDTEAFF.

The J gene is TRBJ2-3, the V gene TRBV15; D remains ambiguous. CDR1 and CDR2 from the germline V gene are LNHNV and YYDKDF (reference sequence). Trimming left V 9 bases short and J 3 bases short, with 13 bases between. The CDR3 contains 13 residues. The CDR3 here is CATGTGGTDTQYF. The CDR3 DNA follows: TGTGCCACAGGAACGGGTGGAACAGATACGCAGTATTTT.

This chain connects TRBV5-4 to TRBJ2-1, with D possibly TRBD1 on 5 matching bases. Germline CDR1 reads SGHNT; CDR2 reads YYREEE (reference sequence). The V end lost 0 bases, the J end lost 8 bases, and 9 bases lay between the germline ends. The CDR3 sequence is 13 residues long. The CDR3 region is CASSLANRYEQFF. The CDR3 DNA reads TGTGCCAGCAGCTTGGCGAACAGGTATGAGCAGTTCTTC.

The V call is TRBV7-9, the J call TRBJ2-1, with 7 bases fitting TRBD2. Trimming cost V 11 bases and J 1 base; bases outside gene matches: 20. Germline V gene lookup returns CDR1 SEHNR and CDR2 FQNEAQ (reference sequence). The CDR3 is 18 amino acids. CDR3 sequence: CASPLSQGGRESYNEQFF. The CDR3 DNA follows: TGTGCCTCACCCCTCTCCCAGGGAGGGCGGGAGTCCTACAATGAGCAGTTCTTC.

This clone appeared a single time. This CDR3 is CASSSRQGNLYEQYF. CDR3 DNA sequence: TGTGCCAGCAGCTCCCGCCAGGGAAACCTATACGAGCAGTACTTC. The chain recombines TRBV5-4 with TRBJ2-7; perhaps TRBD1 as D (5 bases). The germline V gene has CDR1 SGHNT and CDR2 YYREEE (reference sequence). The CDR3 sequence is 15 residues long. Trimming left V 3 bases short and J 4 bases short, with 17 bases between.

This chain joins TRBV7-2 and TRBJ2-7, with 8 bases that match TRBD1. CDR3 size: 14 residues. V lost 5 bases, J lost 4 bases, and 7 bases stayed unmatched. From germline, CDR1 is SGHTA and CDR2 FQGNSA. The chain's CDR3 is CASSPGGGLYEQYF. CDR3 nucleotide sequence: TGTGCCAGCAGCCCAGGGGGCGGGTTATACGAGCAGTACTTC.

The chain is built from TRBV21-1 and TRBJ2-7; the D segment call TRBD2 is taken from the table without a DNA check. TRBV21-1 is assigned pseudogene status. The length of the CDR3 is 14 residues. CDR3 loop: CASKGPGGANEQYF. As DNA, the CDR3 is TGTGCCAGCAAGGGTCCGGGGGGCGCGAACGAGCAGTACTTC.